These 25 T cell receptor beta chains were sequenced from one sample in a study of blood T cells in healthy people across ages. Together with a sample-barcoded 5' primer, a J-beta primer mix was included in a second PCR lasting 7 to 11 cycles. TCRdb analysed the 5' RACE reads with MiXCR anew, one entry per CDR3 protein. The table has more than 1,000,000 distinct CDR3 sequences, almost 25% seen once. These data were also reused for a study on T cells of mothers and their children.

Sequencing was carried out using blood. The source is a girl aged 2-15 years in good health.

The chain has TRBV20-1 and TRBJ2-3, with 10 bases lining up with TRBD2. This CDR3 has 14 residues. Germline trimming cut 4 bases from V and 3 bases from J; bases unmatched to any gene: 4. Germline CDR1 is DFQATT and CDR2 is SNEGSKA (reference sequence). The CDR3 loop is CSANPSGSTDTQYF. DNA of the CDR3: TGCAGTGCTAACCCTAGCGGGAGTACAGATACGCAGTATTTT.

The rearrangement links TRBV7-8 to TRBJ2-1; 8 positions agree with TRBD2. The J call is in doubt because the DNA end fits TRBJ2-5 better. CDR1 SGHVS and CDR2 FQNEAQ come from the germline V gene. The CDR3 consists of 14 residues. CDR3 in amino acids: CASSPRGGTETQYF. For the CDR3, the DNA is TGTGCCAGCAGCCCACGGGGGGGCACGGAGACCCAGTACTTC.

There are many counts of this clonotype. The genes are TRBV4-3 and TRBJ1-2; TRBD1 matches 9 bases. This CDR3 is 15 amino acids long. Germline CDR1 and CDR2: LGHNA and YSLEER. V dropped 0 bases and J dropped 7; count of bases not matched to a gene: 6. CDR3: CASSQDGTGSFGYTF. In nucleotides, the CDR3 is TGCGCCAGCAGCCAAGATGGGACAGGGTCTTTTGGCTACACCTTC.

The rearrangement joins TRBV12-3 or TRBV12-4 to TRBJ2-5; maybe TRBD2 (5 bases). The CDR3 extends over 12 amino acids. Trimming removed 11 bases from V and 4 bases from J, with 14 bases in between. CDR3 protein: CAGTIEGETQYF. The CDR3 nucleotides are TGTGCCGGCACCATAGAGGGAGAGACCCAGTACTTC.

J is TRBJ1-4 and V is TRBV2; 8 bases are a match to TRBD1. V was clipped by 8 bases and J by 5 bases; unmatched bases: 10. This CDR3 is 15 amino acids long. Germline CDR1 is SNHLY and CDR2 is FYNNEI. CDR3 nucleotide sequence: TGTGCCAGCGAGTGGCCGGGACAGGCAAATGAAAAACTGTTTTTT. Protein: CASEWPGQANEKLFF.

There are a few counts of this clonotype. The V call is TRBV12-3 or TRBV12-4, the J call TRBJ2-1; tentative D call: TRBD2 (6 bases). With 6 bases removed from V and 9 bases from J, the gap between germline ends came to 12 bases. The CDR3 sequence is 12 residues long. CDR3 DNA: TGTGCCAGCAGCTCGGGGGAGGCTGAGCAGTTCTTC. It encodes CASSSGEAEQFF.

The chain uses TRBV29-1 and TRBJ2-3; 12 nucleotides align to TRBD2. Germline V gives CDR1 SQVTM, CDR2 ANQGSEA. The V and J ends lost 7 bases and 5 bases, in that order; junction bases with no gene match: 31. This CDR3 spans 22 amino acids. The CDR3 nucleotides are TGCAGCGCCGGGCCGGTGCGTCCTTCTGCCCCCGCTAGCGGGGGGGCAGGAGATACGCAGTATTTT. Translating gives CSAGPVRPSAPASGGAGDTQYF.

This clonotype was counted ten times or more. J is TRBJ2-1 and V is TRBV20-1; 8 nucleotides agree with TRBD2. V was pared by 3 bases and J by 9 bases, with 10 bases of the junction left unmatched. The V gene's germline CDR1 is DFQATT and CDR2 SNEGSKA (reference sequence). This CDR3 is built from 14 residues. The CDR3 spells CSARGVGLGAEQFF. The CDR3 coding sequence is TGCAGTGCTAGGGGCGTGGGACTAGGGGCTGAGCAGTTCTTC.

This clonotype was picked up one time. J is TRBJ1-1 and V is TRBV10-2, with a weak D call TRBD1 (6 bases). Trimming cost V 2 bases and J 11 bases, with 12 bases left between them. CDR1 and CDR2 from the germline V gene are WSHSY and SAAADI. CDR3 length equals 12 residues. The CDR3 DNA follows: TGCGCCAGCAGTGAGACAGGGAATTCGGCTTTCTTT. Amino acids: CASSETGNSAFF.

The chain uses TRBV4-3 and TRBJ1-1; the D gene is possibly TRBD1 (5 bases). Trimming shortened V by 0 bases and J by 2 bases, and 10 bases separated the two germline ends. The CDR3 is made up of 15 amino acids. Germline V gene sequence: CDR1 LGHNA, CDR2 YSLEER. In DNA, the CDR3 is TGCGCCAGCAGCCAAGACCGAAGGGGAAACACTGAAGCTTTCTTT. Its protein product is CASSQDRRGNTEAFF.

About this clonotype: With only one base between it and a far larger clone, this is likely a read error. The V and J genes are TRBV12-3 or TRBV12-4 and TRBJ1-5; D not resolved. The CDR3 runs to 12 residues. CDR3 DNA sequence: TGTGCCAGCAGTTTGGGGAATCCGCCCCAGCATTTT. It is translated as CASSLGNPPQHF.

At least ten counts were recorded for this clonotype. The rearrangement joins TRBV3-1 to TRBJ2-2, with TRBD1 as a possible D gene (6 bases). The V and J ends lost 4 bases and 4 bases respectively, with 16 bases between them. Germline V gives CDR1 LGHDT, CDR2 YNNKEL (reference sequence). CDR3 length: 16 amino acids. DNA for the CDR3: TGTGCCAGCAGCCTTCGGACAGCGTCTTTCACCGGGGAGCTGTTTTTT. Protein product: CASSLRTASFTGELFF.

The V call is TRBV4-1, the J call TRBJ2-7; D remains unclear. The CDR3 is made up of 14 amino acids. The V end lost 3 bases, the J end lost 2 bases, and 11 bases lay between the germline ends. The germline gives CDR1 MGHRA, CDR2 YSYEKL. The CDR3 spells CASSHGKFPYEQYF. CDR3 nucleotide sequence: TGCGCCAGCAGCCACGGAAAGTTTCCCTACGAGCAGTACTTC.

This clonotype was counted only a few times. One end of the junction does not line up with germline, which may come from a read error. The chain combines TRBV3-1 with TRBJ2-3, with 10 bases lining up with TRBD2. Germline V gene data show CDR1 as LGHDT and CDR2 as YNNKEL (reference sequence). The CDR3 has 16 residues. The CDR3 DNA reads TGTGCCAGCAGCCAAGAGAGCGGGGGGGGGACAGATACGCGGTATTTT. This gives the protein CASSQESGGGTDTRYF.

This clonotype was counted between two and nine times. The rearrangement uses TRBV24-1 and TRBJ2-7, with TRBD2 matching 9 bases. V was clipped by 4 bases and J by 5 bases; unmatched bases: 5. This CDR3 is 14 amino acids long. Germline V gives CDR1 KGHDR, CDR2 SFDVKD. This CDR3 is CATSDPTSGHEQYF. The DNA for the CDR3 is TGTGCCACCAGTGACCCGACTAGCGGACACGAGCAGTACTTC.

This clonotype was counted between two and nine times. The rearrangement uses TRBV20-1 and TRBJ2-1; D gene unclear. The closer fit of TRBJ2-5 to the DNA end suggests the J call may be wrong. The CDR3 covers 13 residues. The V gene's germline CDR1 is DFQATT and CDR2 SNEGSKA (reference sequence). CDR3: CSARRDVEETQYF. CDR3 nucleotide sequence: TGCAGTGCTAGGCGCGATGTGGAAGAGACCCAGTACTTC.

This clonotype was recorded many times. The chain carries TRBV12-3 or TRBV12-4 and TRBJ2-1; D is perhaps TRBD2 (7 bases). The V gene lost 2 bases and the J gene lost 7 bases, with 9 bases spanning the gap. This CDR3 contains 13 residues. This CDR3 reads CASSLRGANEQFF. The DNA for the CDR3 is TGTGCCAGCAGTTTACGGGGGGCGAATGAGCAGTTCTTC.

The V and J genes are TRBV9 and TRBJ2-1, with D possibly TRBD2 on 5 matching bases. This CDR3 has 15 residues. The germline CDR1 and CDR2 sequences are SGDLS and YYNGEE. Trimming took off 2 bases at V and 5 bases at J, with 14 bases between the two ends. CDR3 loop: CASSVAGISDNEQFF. CDR3 nucleotides: TGTGCCAGCAGCGTCGCGGGCATAAGTGACAATGAGCAGTTCTTC.

The table lists this clonotype with a few counts. The J gene is TRBJ2-3, the V gene TRBV5-1, with 7 bases identical to TRBD1. Germline V gene sequence: CDR1 SGHRS, CDR2 YFSETQ. Losses at the gene ends were 9 bases for V and 6 bases for J; bases not matched to a gene: 7. The CDR3 is 12 amino acids. In DNA form, the CDR3 reads TGCGCCACCTCTCGGACAGGCGATACGCAGTATTTT. This codes for CATSRTGDTQYF.

In this sample, this clonotype turned up a few times. The chain uses TRBV28 and TRBJ2-3; D remains ambiguous. The germline CDR1 and CDR2 sequences are MDHEN and SYDVKM. V lost 4 bases, J lost 3 bases, and 14 bases lay in between. This CDR3 comprises 15 residues. This chain's CDR3 is CASSSLGRGTDTQYF. The CDR3 region has the DNA TGTGCCAGCAGTTCTCTAGGACGTGGGACAGATACGCAGTATTTT.

The chain couples TRBV20-1 to TRBJ2-7; no reliable D call. Germline-derived CDR1 and CDR2 are DFQATT and SNEGSKA (reference sequence). The CDR3 length is 14 residues. V was trimmed by 1 base and J by 3 bases, leaving 13 bases between them. The CDR3: CSARVGPTYYEQYF. CDR3 nucleotide sequence: TGCAGTGCTAGAGTCGGACCTACCTACTACGAGCAGTACTTC.

The chain has TRBV15 and TRBJ2-5, with TRBD1 identical over 8 bases. The J call may be in error: the DNA end matches TRBJ2-1 better. Germline lookup yields CDR1 LNHNV and CDR2 YYDKDF (reference sequence). This CDR3 region has 14 residues. This chain's CDR3 is CATSRDPGQGEQFF. The CDR3 DNA sequence: TGTGCCACCAGCAGAGACCCCGGACAGGGCGAGCAGTTCTTC.

The gene calls are TRBV11-2 and TRBJ2-1, with D perhaps TRBD2 (5 bases). Germline V gene data show CDR1 as SGHAT and CDR2 as FQNNGV. The CDR3 has 12 amino acids. V was shortened by 11 bases and J by 5 bases, with 13 bases between the two germline ends. The chain's CDR3 is CAGHSENNEQFF. The CDR3 bases are TGTGCCGGCCATAGCGAAAACAATGAGCAGTTCTTC.

The chain links TRBV20-1 to TRBJ2-7; D gene ambiguous. From germline, CDR1 is DFQATT and CDR2 SNEGSKA (reference sequence). The CDR3 runs 14 residues. The ends were cut back, 7 bases at V and 0 bases at J, with 16 bases in the middle. As DNA, the CDR3 is TGCAGTGGAGCGAAGCAGGAGATCTCCTACGAGCAGTACTTC. This codes for CSGAKQEISYEQYF.

This sequence joins TRBV12-3 or TRBV12-4 and TRBJ1-5; D unresolved. The CDR3 consists of 15 residues. V lost 5 bases, J lost 0 bases, and 11 bases lay in between. The CDR3 is CASSSGCHSNQPQHF. DNA for the CDR3: TGTGCCAGCAGTAGCGGGTGTCATAGCAATCAGCCCCAGCATTTT.